These 17 T cell receptor beta chains came from one sample sequenced in a study of CD8 T cells in ankylosing spondylitis. TCRdb itself ran the 5' RACE reads through MiXCR, one entry per CDR3 protein. Of approximately 240,000 distinct CDR3 sequences in the sample, more than 9% were seen once. Sequencing used blood, either unsorted or a sorted T cell fraction (not recorded which). The receptors come from a male donor with ankylosing spondylitis or in good health (not recorded which).

This clonotype was seen ten or more times. V is TRBV20-1 and J is TRBJ1-1, with D maybe TRBD1 (5 bases). CDR3 length: 14 residues. CDR1 is DFQATT and CDR2 is SNEGSKA in the germline V gene (reference sequence). V dropped 1 base and J dropped 0 bases, with 9 bases sitting between them. This chain's CDR3 is CSARAGTVNTEAFF. CDR3 in DNA: TGCAGTGCTAGAGCAGGGACGGTGAACACTGAAGCTTTCTTT.

This clonotype was seen at least ten times. J is TRBJ1-3 and V is TRBV20-1; 9 bases are shared with TRBD1. Per germline, CDR1 DFQATT and CDR2 SNEGSKA (reference sequence). V dropped 1 base and J dropped 2; count of bases not matched to a gene: 0. This CDR3 region has 14 residues. The CDR3 is CSARGTGAGNTIYF. The CDR3 nucleotides read TGCAGTGCTAGAGGGACAGGGGCTGGAAACACCATATATTTT.

The chain links TRBV20-1 to TRBJ2-3; 10 nucleotides align to TRBD2. The germline V gene has CDR1 DFQATT and CDR2 SNEGSKA (reference sequence). This CDR3 is built from 16 residues. V was clipped by 0 bases and J by 4 bases; unmatched bases: 7. The chain's CDR3 is CSARDPGTSVPDTQYF. CDR3 DNA: TGCAGTGCTAGAGATCCAGGGACTAGCGTTCCAGATACGCAGTATTTT.

This clonotype occurred many times. The rearrangement joins TRBV20-1 to TRBJ2-1, with a possible D match to TRBD2 (6 bases). V was shortened by 1 base and J by 0 bases, with 7 bases between the two germline ends. The CDR3 is 14 residues long. Germline V CDR1 and CDR2: DFQATT, SNEGSKA (reference sequence). CDR3 protein: CSARVGGSYNEQFF. The CDR3 DNA reads as TGCAGTGCTAGAGTGGGAGGCTCCTACAATGAGCAGTTCTTC.

The rearrangement links TRBV5-1 to TRBJ1-1, with a weak D call TRBD1 (5 bases). Germline V CDR1 and CDR2: SGHRS, YFSETQ. This CDR3 is built from 17 residues. V was cut by 4 bases and J by 4 bases, with 23 bases left in between. CDR3 residues: CASSRNIFEDGGTEAFF. The CDR3 nucleotides are TGCGCCAGCAGCCGTAACATCTTCGAGGACGGGGGCACTGAAGCTTTCTTT.

This clonotype was counted at least ten times. The chain uses TRBV10-1 and TRBJ2-3; the D call may be TRBD1 or TRBD2 (5 bases each). There are 16 residues in the CDR3. Germline-derived CDR1 and CDR2 are WNHNN and SYGVQD (reference sequence). The V end was cut by 0 bases, the J end by 3 bases, with 13 bases between. The CDR3 here is CASSESQGEGTDTQYF. In DNA form, the CDR3 reads TGCGCCAGCAGTGAGTCGCAGGGAGAGGGTACAGATACGCAGTATTTT.

About this clonotype: With a much larger clone just one base away, this may be a read error. V and J are TRBV30 and TRBJ2-7, with D unclear. Germline CDR1 reads GTSNPN; CDR2 reads SVGIG (reference sequence). The CDR3 consists of 12 residues. V was trimmed by 3 bases and J by 0 bases, leaving 6 bases between them. CDR3 DNA sequence: TGTGCCTGGAGCCAGAGCTCCTACGAGCAGTACTTC. Residues: CAWSQSSYEQYF.

This clonotype was seen ten or more times. As DNA, the CDR3 is TGCGCCAGCAGCCAAGGACCGCTCAATCAGCCCCAGCATTTT. Its translation is CASSQGPLNQPQHF. This chain uses TRBV4-1 with TRBJ1-5; D is ambiguous. This CDR3 is 14 amino acids long. Looked up from germline, CDR1 is MGHRA and CDR2 is YSYEKL. V was cut by 1 base and J by 3 bases, with 7 bases left in between.

This clonotype was counted many times. The CDR3 region has the DNA TGTGCCAGCTCACCACAGCTTAACACTGAAGCTTTCTTT. Translated: CASSPQLNTEAFF. The rearrangement uses TRBV18 and TRBJ1-1; D unresolved. The CDR3 contains 13 residues. Germline CDR1 KGHSH, CDR2 LQKENI. The V gene lost 1 base and the J gene lost 2 bases, with 5 bases spanning the gap.

Regarding this clonotype: A much larger clone differs by one base, so this may be a read error. J is TRBJ2-6 and V is TRBV20-1, with 8 nucleotides matching TRBD1. Germline V gene sequence: CDR1 DFQATT, CDR2 SNEGSKA (reference sequence). Trimming at V came to 3 bases and at J to 8 bases, leaving 12 bases not matched to a gene. CDR3 length: 16 amino acids. DNA of the CDR3: TGCAGTGCTAGGCGGACAGGGAGGTCAGGGACCAACGTCCTGACTTTC. Translating gives CSARRTGRSGTNVLTF.

At least ten counts were recorded for this clonotype. The chain is built from TRBV5-6 and TRBJ2-5, with a weak D call TRBD2 (6 bases). V was shortened by 4 bases and J by 0 bases, with 13 bases between the two germline ends. Germline loops: CDR1 SGHDT, CDR2 YYEEEE. This CDR3 has 15 residues. CDR3 amino acids: CASSLTGRYQETQYF. The CDR3 bases are TGTGCCAGCAGCCTCACCGGGAGATACCAAGAGACCCAGTACTTC.

The rearrangement links TRBV10-3 to TRBJ1-4; D possibly corresponds to TRBD1 (6 bases). V was clipped by 2 bases and J by 2 bases, with 18 bases between them. Germline V gene sequence: CDR1 ENHRY, CDR2 SYGVKD. CDR3 length: 18 residues. CDR3 amino acids: CAISEPLRGESTNEKLFF. CDR3 bases: TGTGCCATCAGTGAGCCGTTGAGGGGGGAGTCGACTAATGAAAAACTGTTTTTT.

There are many counts of this clonotype. CDR3 in DNA: TGTGCCAGCAGAAGACAGGTCTTGGGTGAAGCTTTCTTT. Protein product: CASRRQVLGEAFF. V is TRBV12-3 or TRBV12-4 and J is TRBJ1-1; D is possibly TRBD1 (6 bases). V was shortened by 6 bases and J by 7 bases, with 15 bases between the two germline ends. The CDR3 consists of 13 residues.

This clonotype was counted at least ten times. The genes are TRBV5-1 and TRBJ1-1, with D possibly being TRBD1 (5 bases). Germline V lookup: CDR1 SGHRS, CDR2 YFSETQ. V was cut by 7 bases and J by 1 base, with 17 bases left in between. The CDR3 totals 15 residues. The CDR3 loop reads CASFPTQGGNTEAFF. In nucleotides, the CDR3 is TGCGCCAGCTTTCCAACCCAGGGAGGGAACACTGAAGCTTTCTTT.

This clonotype was counted at least ten times. The CDR3 loop is CSAILRDNEQFF. The CDR3 DNA sequence: TGCAGTGCTATTCTAAGGGACAATGAGCAGTTCTTC. The rearrangement joins TRBV20-1 to TRBJ2-1; D is unclear. CDR3 size: 12 residues. The germline V gene has CDR1 DFQATT and CDR2 SNEGSKA (reference sequence). V was pared by 4 bases and J by 5 bases, with 9 bases between.

The chain has TRBV5-4 and TRBJ2-1; 9 positions match TRBD1. CDR1 is SGHNT and CDR2 is YYREEE in the germline V gene (reference sequence). The CDR3 has 15 residues. With 3 bases clipped from V and 4 bases from J, the junction kept 5 bases outside the gene matches. This CDR3 reads CASSSGTGNYNEQFF. Written as DNA, the CDR3 is TGTGCCAGCAGCTCCGGGACAGGGAATTACAATGAGCAGTTCTTC.

This chain uses TRBV7-9 with TRBJ1-5; D remains ambiguous. The germline V gene has CDR1 SEHNR and CDR2 FQNEAQ (reference sequence). This CDR3 region has 16 residues. Trimming cost V 3 bases and J 2 bases, with 14 bases left between them. The CDR3 coding sequence is TGTGCCAGCAGCTTCCACCTGGGTGGAGGCAATCAGCCCCAGCATTTT. Its translation is CASSFHLGGGNQPQHF.